These 31 T cell receptor beta chains came from one sample sequenced in a study of identical twins. TCRdb re-derived calls from the 5' RACE reads in MiXCR, one entry per CDR3 protein. The sample has fewer than 550,000 distinct CDR3 sequences, roughly 15% seen once; the top ten hold less than 0.5%. This same sample was also part of a study on yellow fever vaccine responses in identical twins.

The source material was CD4+ T cells sorted from blood. These receptor sequences come from a woman under 30 in good health.

The CDR3 region is CASSFLGSGNQPQHF. Here the CDR3 DNA reads TGTGCCAGCAGTTTTCTCGGCTCTGGCAATCAGCCCCAGCATTTT. The V gene is TRBV28, the J gene TRBJ1-5; D unclear. CDR1 is MDHEN, CDR2 SYDVKM, per germline. V gave up 3 bases and J gave up 2 bases, with 11 bases separating them. The CDR3 length is 15 residues.

This clonotype has only a few counts. The chain employs TRBV29-1 and TRBJ2-6; perhaps TRBD1 as D (5 bases). Per the germline V gene, CDR1 is SQVTM and CDR2 is ANQGSEA. V lost 6 bases and J 1 base, leaving 13 bases between the germline ends. The CDR3 length is 15 residues. This chain's CDR3 is CSVQLQGSGANVLTF. The CDR3 DNA reads TGCAGCGTCCAGCTTCAGGGATCTGGGGCCAACGTCCTGACTTTC.

The V and J genes are TRBV3-1 and TRBJ2-5; 8 nucleotides align to TRBD2. The CDR3 covers 15 residues. V dropped 4 bases and J dropped 5; count of bases not matched to a gene: 9. In germline, CDR1 is LGHDT, CDR2 YNNKEL (reference sequence). The CDR3 here is CASSPRGGNGETQYF. The CDR3, as DNA: TGTGCCAGCAGCCCCCGGGGGGGCAATGGGGAGACCCAGTACTTC.

This clonotype came up once. The V and J genes are TRBV6-1 and TRBJ1-4; TRBD1 aligns across 7 bases. The V gene end was trimmed by 5 bases and the J gene end by 8 bases; junction bases not matched to a gene: 8. Germline CDR1 reads MNHNS; CDR2 reads SASEGT. The CDR3 has 14 amino acids. This CDR3 is CASSRGGTEEKLFF. The DNA of the CDR3 is TGTGCCAGCAGTCGGGGGGGGACAGAAGAAAAACTGTTTTTT.

In this sample, this clonotype turned up a few times. V and J are TRBV7-9 and TRBJ2-7; 7 nucleotides match TRBD1. The V and J ends lost 5 bases and 3 bases, in that order; junction bases with no gene match: 13. This CDR3 is built from 16 residues. Germline CDR1 and CDR2: SEHNR and FQNEAQ (reference sequence). The CDR3 sequence: CASSKHSGQSYYEQYF. The CDR3 region has the DNA TGTGCCAGCAGCAAACACTCGGGACAGTCCTACTACGAGCAGTACTTC.

This clonotype was seen more than once but under ten times. The V gene is TRBV29-1, the J gene TRBJ2-7; 15 bases agree with TRBD2. The ends lost 3 bases at V and 9 bases at J; junction bases unmatched: 0. This CDR3 has 12 residues. The germline V gene encodes CDR1 SQVTM and CDR2 ANQGSEA. CDR3 protein: CSVEGLAGGQYF. The CDR3 region has the DNA TGCAGCGTTGAGGGACTAGCGGGAGGGCAGTACTTC.

This clonotype was observed at least ten times. The rearrangement joins TRBV5-1 to TRBJ2-7; 8 positions agree with TRBD2. This CDR3 has 14 residues. The V gene end was trimmed by 1 base and the J gene end by 4 bases; junction bases not matched to a gene: 4. Per germline, CDR1 SGHRS and CDR2 YFSETQ. The CDR3, as DNA: TGCGCCAGCAGCTTGCAAAGCGGGAGTTACGAGCAGTACTTC. Its protein product is CASSLQSGSYEQYF.

This clonotype was detected a few times. The rearrangement uses TRBV4-1 and TRBJ2-1; the D gene is possibly TRBD1 (5 bases). Germline V gene lookup returns CDR1 MGHRA and CDR2 YSYEKL. Deletions cut 4 bases from V and 1 base from J, with 11 bases between. The CDR3 has 15 amino acids. The DNA of the CDR3 is TGCGCCAGCAGCCTGACAGATCAATCCTACAATGAGCAGTTCTTC. Protein: CASSLTDQSYNEQFF.

This clonotype was observed many times. The rearrangement joins TRBV7-6 to TRBJ2-5, with no clear D. CDR3 size: 12 residues. Germline V gene lookup returns CDR1 SGHVS and CDR2 FNYEAQ. V lost 1 base and J lost 7, with 7 bases in between. Written as DNA, the CDR3 is TGTGCCAGCAGCTTAGAGGGTGGGACCCAGTACTTC. It is translated as CASSLEGGTQYF.

This clonotype was detected only a few times. J is TRBJ2-2 and V is TRBV20-1; D unclear. The germline gives CDR1 DFQATT, CDR2 SNEGSKA (reference sequence). CDR3 length equals 13 residues. The ends were cut back, 2 bases at V and 0 bases at J, with 4 bases in the middle. The CDR3 DNA reads TGCAGTGCTAGACTAGCGAACACCGGGGAGCTGTTTTTT. Translation: CSARLANTGELFF.

The V call is TRBV7-9, the J call TRBJ1-4; D remains ambiguous. This CDR3 comprises 15 residues. Trimming pared 5 bases from V and 1 base from J, leaving 11 bases between. In germline, CDR1 is SEHNR, CDR2 FQNEAQ (reference sequence). Here the CDR3 reads CASSKDLGTNEKLFF. CDR3 in DNA: TGTGCCAGCAGCAAGGACTTAGGAACTAATGAAAAACTGTTTTTT.

The rearrangement uses TRBV2 and TRBJ2-2; TRBD2 matches 10 bases. The V and J ends lost 7 bases and 7 bases, in that order; junction bases with no gene match: 9. The V gene's germline CDR1 is SNHLY and CDR2 FYNNEI. This CDR3 comprises 15 residues. The CDR3 nucleotides are TGTGCCAGCAAAGAAAACCTAGCGGGAGTCGGGGAGCTGTTTTTT. Amino acids: CASKENLAGVGELFF.

This sequence joins TRBV27 and TRBJ1-6; 7 nucleotides agree with TRBD1. Trimming cost V 5 bases and J 6 bases; bases outside gene matches: 7. The length of the CDR3 is 15 residues. Germline values: CDR1 MNHEY, CDR2 SMNVEV (reference sequence). The CDR3 reads CASSIGTVANSPLHF. The CDR3 nucleotides are TGTGCCAGCAGTATAGGGACAGTAGCTAATTCACCCCTCCACTTT.

The rearrangement uses TRBV10-3 and TRBJ2-3; TRBD2 agrees at 9 bases. CDR1 is ENHRY and CDR2 is SYGVKD in the germline V gene. The CDR3 extends over 16 amino acids. Germline trimming cut 4 bases from V and 6 bases from J; bases unmatched to any gene: 11. In DNA form, the CDR3 reads TGTGCCATCAGTGGTAATAGCGGCGGGGGGGCCGATACGCAGTATTTT. The encoded protein is CAISGNSGGGADTQYF.

This clonotype was counted between two and nine times. The rearrangement uses TRBV20-1 and TRBJ2-5; tentatively, D is TRBD1 or TRBD2 (6 bases each). The CDR3 totals 14 residues. Per germline, CDR1 DFQATT and CDR2 SNEGSKA (reference sequence). Between the trimmed V and J ends, which lost 4 bases and 4 bases, there was a span of 16 bases. The CDR3 loop reads CSAIPGGRGETQYF. In nucleotides, the CDR3 is TGCAGTGCTATCCCCGGGGGCCGGGGAGAGACCCAGTACTTC.

The rearrangement joins TRBV20-1 to TRBJ2-3, with D perhaps assigned TRBD1 or TRBD2 (5 bases each). The ends were cut back, 3 bases at V and 0 bases at J, with 10 bases in the middle. CDR1 and CDR2 from the germline V gene are DFQATT and SNEGSKA (reference sequence). The CDR3 loop spans 14 amino acids. The DNA of the CDR3 is TGCAGTGCTAGTCGGGGACCCAGCACAGATACGCAGTATTTT. Translated, it gives CSASRGPSTDTQYF.

The chain carries TRBV20-1 and TRBJ2-3; TRBD2 matches 9 bases. The J segment lost 2 bases and the V segment lost 0 bases, leaving 6 bases of the junction unmatched. Germline lookup yields CDR1 DFQATT and CDR2 SNEGSKA (reference sequence). The CDR3 runs 16 residues. The CDR3 sequence: CSAREGRGGPTDTQYF. The CDR3, as DNA: TGCAGTGCTAGAGAGGGGCGGGGGGGCCCCACAGATACGCAGTATTTT.

This clonotype was seen many times. CDR3 DNA sequence: TGCAGTGCTAGAATCCCAGCCCCGAATCAGCCCCAGCATTTT. It specifies CSARIPAPNQPQHF. This chain connects TRBV20-1 to TRBJ1-5, with D unclear. CDR3 length equals 14 residues. Germline loops: CDR1 DFQATT, CDR2 SNEGSKA (reference sequence). The V end lost 2 bases, the J end lost 4 bases, and 12 bases lay between the germline ends.

The table lists this clonotype with a few counts. In DNA, the CDR3 is TGTGCCAGCAGCCCAAACCCCCGGGGTGAGCAGTTCTTC. It yields the protein CASSPNPRGEQFF. This chain links TRBV12-3 or TRBV12-4 with TRBJ2-1, with D possibly matching TRBD2 (5 bases). V was clipped by 6 bases and J by 9 bases, with 15 bases between them. This CDR3 spans 13 amino acids.

The chain joins TRBV5-1 to TRBJ2-3, with TRBD1 identical over 8 bases. Looked up from germline, CDR1 is SGHRS and CDR2 is YFSETQ. The V segment lost 4 bases and the J segment 3 bases; nucleotides outside the gene matches: 4. There are 14 residues in the CDR3. The CDR3 region is CASSRRQGTDTQYF. The CDR3 bases are TGCGCCAGCAGCAGAAGACAGGGGACAGATACGCAGTATTTT.

The V gene is TRBV12-3 or TRBV12-4, the J gene TRBJ2-7; 7 nucleotides agree with TRBD2. This CDR3 region has 14 residues. The V gene end was trimmed by 9 bases and the J gene end by 2 bases; junction bases not matched to a gene: 10. The CDR3 protein is CASRGSGLAYEQYF. The DNA for the CDR3 is TGTGCCAGTCGGGGTAGCGGGTTAGCCTACGAGCAGTACTTC.

The chain employs TRBV7-2 and TRBJ2-1; the D gene is possibly TRBD1 (6 bases). The CDR3 sequence is 14 residues long. CDR1 and CDR2 from the germline V gene are SGHTA and FQGNSA. Trimming left V 5 bases short and J 6 bases short, with 14 bases between. The CDR3 sequence is CASSPRTDLNEQFF. CDR3 sequence (DNA): TGTGCCAGCAGCCCAAGGACAGATCTCAATGAGCAGTTCTTC.

The chain is built from TRBV19 and TRBJ2-3; D not resolved. Trimming cost V 3 bases and J 0 bases, with 7 bases left between them. The CDR3 length is 14 residues. Per germline, CDR1 LNHDA and CDR2 SQIVND (reference sequence). The CDR3 reads CASSIRASTDTQYF. Written as DNA, the CDR3 is TGTGCCAGTAGTATTCGGGCCAGCACAGATACGCAGTATTTT. Together with reference TRBV19 and TRBJ2-3, the CDR3 gives the full variable domain: DGGITQSPKYLFRKEGQNVTLSCEQNLNHDAMYWYRQDPGQGLRLIYYSQIVNDFQKGDIAEGYSVSREKKESFPLTVTSAQKNPTAFYLCASSIRASTDTQYFGPGTRLTVL.

J is TRBJ2-2 and V is TRBV27, with 8 bases lining up with TRBD1. Germline V lookup: CDR1 MNHEY, CDR2 SMNVEV (reference sequence). Trimming cost V 7 bases and J 2 bases; bases outside gene matches: 6. The CDR3 loop spans 15 amino acids. The CDR3 sequence: CASIRTGSNTGELFF. Here the CDR3 DNA reads TGTGCCAGCATAAGGACAGGGAGTAACACCGGGGAGCTGTTTTTT.

V and J are TRBV25-1 and TRBJ2-1; 10 bases line up with TRBD2. V lost 2 bases and J lost 4; bases outside the gene matches: 8. The length of the CDR3 is 17 residues. Germline CDR1 is MGHDK and CDR2 is SYGVNS. The CDR3 spells CASSELSSGRPYNEQFF. The CDR3 nucleotides are TGTGCCAGCAGTGAACTCAGTAGCGGGAGGCCGTACAATGAGCAGTTCTTC.

The genes are TRBV27 and TRBJ2-2; D is tentatively TRBD1 or TRBD2 (5 bases each). Germline V CDR1 and CDR2: MNHEY, SMNVEV (reference sequence). The CDR3 length is 16 residues. Trimming shortened V by 4 bases and J by 1 base, and 13 bases separated the two germline ends. This CDR3 is CASSSDGDVNTGELFF. DNA for the CDR3: TGTGCCAGCAGTTCGGACGGGGACGTGAACACCGGGGAGCTGTTTTTT.

In its sample, this clonotype was seen a few times. The chain carries TRBV20-1 and TRBJ2-5; the match to TRBD2 covers 8 bases. The germline V gene has CDR1 DFQATT and CDR2 SNEGSKA (reference sequence). The J segment lost 5 bases and the V segment lost 0 bases, leaving 11 bases of the junction unmatched. The CDR3 is made up of 16 amino acids. The CDR3 region is CSARDLLVAGWETQYF. The DNA for the CDR3 is TGCAGTGCTAGAGATCTTTTGGTAGCGGGGTGGGAGACCCAGTACTTC.

The chain links TRBV5-5 to TRBJ2-5, with a weak D call TRBD1 (7 bases). Germline V gene lookup returns CDR1 SGHKS and CDR2 YYEKEE (reference sequence). The germline V and J ends were trimmed by 0 bases and 11 bases, with 17 bases remaining between them. The CDR3 has 14 amino acids. CDR3 bases: TGTGCCAGCAGCTTGGGCAGGGGGGCCCCATCTCAGTACTTC. Translated: CASSLGRGAPSQYF.

The chain recombines TRBV7-8 with TRBJ1-1, with 7 bases that match TRBD1. CDR1 SGHVS and CDR2 FQNEAQ come from the germline V gene. This CDR3 is built from 15 residues. Trimming removed 5 bases from V and 0 bases from J; junction bases left unmatched: 6. CDR3 in DNA: TGTGCCAGCAGCGCTACAGGGGCGATGAACACTGAAGCTTTCTTT. Amino acids: CASSATGAMNTEAFF.

This chain connects TRBV12-3 or TRBV12-4 to TRBJ2-1; TRBD2 is a possible D gene (6 bases). Trimming shortened V by 3 bases and J by 6 bases, and 18 bases separated the two germline ends. The CDR3 has 16 residues. The CDR3 loop reads CASSFIVGGVGNEQFF. The CDR3 DNA follows: TGTGCCAGCAGTTTTATCGTGGGAGGAGTTGGCAATGAGCAGTTCTTC.

This clonotype was recorded a few times. The V call is TRBV12-3 or TRBV12-4, the J call TRBJ2-3; 12 bases agree with TRBD2. V lost 3 bases to trimming and J lost 5 bases; unmatched junction nucleotides: 9. The CDR3 contains 17 residues. The CDR3 reads CASSFTRLAGGKDTQYF. The CDR3 nucleotides are TGTGCCAGCAGTTTTACCCGGCTAGCGGGAGGGAAAGATACGCAGTATTTT.